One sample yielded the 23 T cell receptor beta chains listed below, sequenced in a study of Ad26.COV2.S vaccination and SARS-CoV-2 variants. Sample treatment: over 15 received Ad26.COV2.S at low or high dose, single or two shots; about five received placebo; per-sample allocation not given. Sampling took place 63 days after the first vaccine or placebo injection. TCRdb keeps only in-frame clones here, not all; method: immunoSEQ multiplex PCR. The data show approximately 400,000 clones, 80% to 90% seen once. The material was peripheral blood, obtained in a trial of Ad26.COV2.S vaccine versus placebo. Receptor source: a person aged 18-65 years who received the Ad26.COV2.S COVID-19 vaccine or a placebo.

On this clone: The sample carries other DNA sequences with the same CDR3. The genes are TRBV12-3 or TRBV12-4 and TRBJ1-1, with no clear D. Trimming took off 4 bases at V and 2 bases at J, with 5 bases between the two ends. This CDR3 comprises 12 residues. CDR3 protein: CASSWGNTEAFF. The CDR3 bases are TGTGCCAGCAGTTGGGGAAACACTGAAGCTTTCTTT.

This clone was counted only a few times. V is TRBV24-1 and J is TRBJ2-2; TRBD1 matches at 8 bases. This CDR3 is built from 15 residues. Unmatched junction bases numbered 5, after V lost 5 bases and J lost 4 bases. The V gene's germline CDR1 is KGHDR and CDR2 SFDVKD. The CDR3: CATSGTGTGTGELFF. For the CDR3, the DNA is TGTGCCACCAGTGGGACAGGGACTGGCACCGGGGAGCTGTTTTTT.

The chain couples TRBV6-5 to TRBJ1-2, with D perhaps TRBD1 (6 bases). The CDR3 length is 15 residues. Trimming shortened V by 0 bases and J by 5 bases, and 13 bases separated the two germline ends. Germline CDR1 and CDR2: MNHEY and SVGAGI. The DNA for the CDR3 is TGTGCCAGCAGTTACTCCGGACAGACACCATATGGCTACACCTTC. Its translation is CASSYSGQTPYGYTF.

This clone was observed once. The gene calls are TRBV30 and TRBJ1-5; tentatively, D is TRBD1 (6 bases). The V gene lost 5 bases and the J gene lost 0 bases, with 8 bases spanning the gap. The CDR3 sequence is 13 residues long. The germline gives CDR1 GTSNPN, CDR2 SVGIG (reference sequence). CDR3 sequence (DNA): TGTGCCTGGGGACAGTCTAGCAATCAGCCCCAGCATTTT. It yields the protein CAWGQSSNQPQHF.

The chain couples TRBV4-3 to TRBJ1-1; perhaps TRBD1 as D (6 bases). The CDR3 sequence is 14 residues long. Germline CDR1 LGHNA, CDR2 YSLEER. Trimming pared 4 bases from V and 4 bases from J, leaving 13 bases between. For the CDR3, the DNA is TGCGCCAGCAGCCTTCAAGGGGGGAGCACTGAAGCTTTCTTT. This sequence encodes CASSLQGGSTEAFF.

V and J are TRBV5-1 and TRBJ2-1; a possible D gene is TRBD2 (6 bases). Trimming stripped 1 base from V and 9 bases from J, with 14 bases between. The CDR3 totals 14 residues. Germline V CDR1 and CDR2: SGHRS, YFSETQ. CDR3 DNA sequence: TGCGCCAGCAGCTTGTACGGGAGTTCAGGTGAGCAGTTCTTC. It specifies CASSLYGSSGEQFF.

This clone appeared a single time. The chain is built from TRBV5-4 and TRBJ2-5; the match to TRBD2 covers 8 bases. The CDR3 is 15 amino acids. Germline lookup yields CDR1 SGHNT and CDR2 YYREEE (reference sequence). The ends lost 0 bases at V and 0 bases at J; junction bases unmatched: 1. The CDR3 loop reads CASSLGLANQETQYF. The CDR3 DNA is TGTGCCAGCAGCTTGGGACTAGCGAACCAAGAGACCCAGTACTTC. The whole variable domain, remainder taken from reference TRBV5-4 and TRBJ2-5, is ETGVTQSPTHLIKTRGQQVTLRCSSQSGHNTVSWYQQALGQGPQFIFQYYREEENGRGNFPPRFSGLQFPNYSSELNVNALELDDSALYLCASSLGLANQETQYFGPGTRLLVL.

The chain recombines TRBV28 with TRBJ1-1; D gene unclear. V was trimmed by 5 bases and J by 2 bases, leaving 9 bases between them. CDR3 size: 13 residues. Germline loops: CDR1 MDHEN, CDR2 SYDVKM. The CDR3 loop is CASSGNSNTEAFF. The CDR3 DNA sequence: TGTGCCAGCAGTGGTAACAGTAACACTGAAGCTTTCTTT.

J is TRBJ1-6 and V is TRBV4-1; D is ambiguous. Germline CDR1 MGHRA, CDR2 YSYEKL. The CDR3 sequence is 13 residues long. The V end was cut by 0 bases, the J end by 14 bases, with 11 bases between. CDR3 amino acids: CASSQDLGATLHF. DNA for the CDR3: TGCGCCAGCAGCCAAGATCTAGGTGCCACCCTCCACTTT.

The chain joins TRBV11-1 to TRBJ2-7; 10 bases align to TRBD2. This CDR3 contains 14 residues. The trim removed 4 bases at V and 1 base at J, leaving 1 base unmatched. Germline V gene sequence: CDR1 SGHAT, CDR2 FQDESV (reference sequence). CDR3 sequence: CASSSGLASYEQYF. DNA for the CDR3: TGTGCCAGCAGCTCGGGACTAGCGTCCTACGAGCAGTACTTC.

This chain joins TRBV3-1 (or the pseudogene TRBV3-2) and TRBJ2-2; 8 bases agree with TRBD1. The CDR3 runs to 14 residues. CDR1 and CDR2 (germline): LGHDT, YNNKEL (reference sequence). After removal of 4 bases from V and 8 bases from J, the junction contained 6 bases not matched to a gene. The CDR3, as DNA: TGTGCCAGCAGCCCGTCTGACAGGGGAGGGGAGCTGTTTTTT. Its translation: CASSPSDRGGELFF.

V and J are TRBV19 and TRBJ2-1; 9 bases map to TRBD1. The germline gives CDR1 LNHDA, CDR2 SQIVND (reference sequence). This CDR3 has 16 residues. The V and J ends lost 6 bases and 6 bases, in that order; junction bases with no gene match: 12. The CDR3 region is CASSTNNRGRGNEQFF. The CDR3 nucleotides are TGTGCCAGTAGCACCAACAACAGGGGGCGAGGCAATGAGCAGTTCTTC.

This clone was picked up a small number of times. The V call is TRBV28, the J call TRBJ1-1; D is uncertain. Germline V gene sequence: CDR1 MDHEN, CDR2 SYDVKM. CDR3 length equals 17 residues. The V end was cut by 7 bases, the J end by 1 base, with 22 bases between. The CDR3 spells CASMAAQSLVENTEAFF. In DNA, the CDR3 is TGTGCCAGCATGGCCGCACAGTCGCTTGTGGAGAACACTGAAGCTTTCTTT.

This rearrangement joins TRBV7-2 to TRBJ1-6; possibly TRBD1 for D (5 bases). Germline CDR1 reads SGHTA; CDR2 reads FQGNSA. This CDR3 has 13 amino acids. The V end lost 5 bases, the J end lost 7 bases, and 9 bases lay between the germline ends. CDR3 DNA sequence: TGTGCCAGCAGCCTATCAGGGAATTCACCCCTCCACTTT. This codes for CASSLSGNSPLHF.

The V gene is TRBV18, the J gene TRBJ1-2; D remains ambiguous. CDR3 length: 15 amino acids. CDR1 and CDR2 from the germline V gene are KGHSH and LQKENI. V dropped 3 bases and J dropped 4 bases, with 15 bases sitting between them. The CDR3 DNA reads TGTGCCAGCTCACCGCAACCTGGACCTCGCTATGGCTACACCTTC. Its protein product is CASSPQPGPRYGYTF.

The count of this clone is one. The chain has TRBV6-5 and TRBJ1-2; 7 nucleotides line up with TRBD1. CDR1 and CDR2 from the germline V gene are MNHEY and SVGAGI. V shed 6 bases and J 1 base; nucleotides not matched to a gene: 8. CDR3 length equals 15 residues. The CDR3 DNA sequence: TGTGCCAGCAGACAAAGACAGGGTGGTAACTATGGCTACACCTTC. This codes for CASRQRQGGNYGYTF.

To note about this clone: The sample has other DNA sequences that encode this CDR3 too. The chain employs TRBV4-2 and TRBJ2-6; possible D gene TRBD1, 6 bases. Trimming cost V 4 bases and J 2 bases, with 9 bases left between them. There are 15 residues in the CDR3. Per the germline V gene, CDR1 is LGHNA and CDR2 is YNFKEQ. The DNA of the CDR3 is TGTGCCAGCAGCCCCAGGGGAACTGGGGCCAACGTCCTGACTTTC. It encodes CASSPRGTGANVLTF.

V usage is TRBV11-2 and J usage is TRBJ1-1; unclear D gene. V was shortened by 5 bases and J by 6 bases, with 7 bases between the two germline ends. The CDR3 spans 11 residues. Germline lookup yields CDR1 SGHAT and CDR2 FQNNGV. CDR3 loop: CASSGEAEAFF. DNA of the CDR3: TGTGCCAGCAGCGGAGAAGCTGAAGCTTTCTTT.

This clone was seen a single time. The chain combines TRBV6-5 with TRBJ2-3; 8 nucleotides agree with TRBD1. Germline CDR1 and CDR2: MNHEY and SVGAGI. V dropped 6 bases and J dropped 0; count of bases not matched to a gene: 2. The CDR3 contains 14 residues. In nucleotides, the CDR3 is TGTGCCAGCAGAGACAGGGGTAGCACAGATACGCAGTATTTT. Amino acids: CASRDRGSTDTQYF.

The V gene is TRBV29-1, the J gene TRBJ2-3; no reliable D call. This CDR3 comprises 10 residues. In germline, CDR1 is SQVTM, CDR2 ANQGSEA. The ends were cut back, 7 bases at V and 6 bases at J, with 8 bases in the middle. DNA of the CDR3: TGCAGCGCTGAGACGGATACGCAGTATTTT. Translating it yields CSAETDTQYF.

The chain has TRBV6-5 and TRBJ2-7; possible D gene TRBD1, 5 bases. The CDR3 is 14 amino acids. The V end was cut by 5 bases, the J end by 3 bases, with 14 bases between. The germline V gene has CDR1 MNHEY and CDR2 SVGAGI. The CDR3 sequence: CASSRQADNYEQYF. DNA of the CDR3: TGTGCCAGCAGTAGGCAGGCGGACAACTACGAGCAGTACTTC.

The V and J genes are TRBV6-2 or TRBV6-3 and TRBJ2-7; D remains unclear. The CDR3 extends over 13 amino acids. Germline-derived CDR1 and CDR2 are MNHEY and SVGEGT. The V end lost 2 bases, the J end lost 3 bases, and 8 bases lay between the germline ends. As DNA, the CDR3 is TGTGCCAGCAGTTACCTCAGGAACTACGAGCAGTACTTC. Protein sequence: CASSYLRNYEQYF.

Written as DNA, the CDR3 is TGTGCCAGCAGTCGGAGGGCTAGCGGAATCCCTAATAACAATGAGCAGTTCTTC. It is translated as CASSRRASGIPNNNEQFF. The genes are TRBV7-3 and TRBJ2-1, with TRBD2 identical over 7 bases. The CDR3 covers 18 residues. Germline CDR1 SGHTA, CDR2 FQGTGA. Trimming cost V 6 bases and J 5 bases; bases outside gene matches: 19.